The 7 T cell receptor beta chains listed next were all sequenced from one sample in a study of T cell responses to AZD1222 COVID-19 vaccine. This table comes from immunoSEQ multiplex PCR, and its TCRdb copy is limited to in-frame clones, with some not included. Of roughly 140,000 clones in the sample, roughly nine tenths are singletons; the top ten hold over 6%. This material consisted of peripheral blood, taken after recovery from COVID-19. The receptors here all came from an adult who had recovered from COVID-19.

The chain couples TRBV7-8 to TRBJ2-2, with TRBD1 matching 7 bases. CDR1 SGHVS and CDR2 FQNEAQ come from the germline V gene. This CDR3 contains 14 residues. The ends lost 5 bases at V and 4 bases at J; junction bases unmatched: 4. CDR3 DNA: TGTGCCAGCAGCCAAACAGGGGTCACCGGGGAGCTGTTTTTT. Encoded protein: CASSQTGVTGELFF.

This clone was detected only a few times. This rearrangement joins TRBV5-6 to TRBJ1-1; 7 positions match TRBD1. J lost 2 bases, V lost 7 bases, and 5 bases had no gene match. The CDR3 runs to 13 residues. Per the germline V gene, CDR1 is SGHDT and CDR2 is YYEEEE. CDR3 loop: CASLYRGNTEAFF. CDR3 in DNA: TGTGCCAGCTTATACAGGGGTAACACTGAAGCTTTCTTT.

The CDR3 region has the DNA TGTGCCAGCAGCCAATTCCTTGCAGGGGCTTCTGAAGCTTTCTTT. Its translation: CASSQFLAGASEAFF. This chain links TRBV5-4 with TRBJ1-1, with D perhaps TRBD1 (6 bases). CDR3 length equals 15 residues. From germline, CDR1 is SGHNT and CDR2 YYREEE (reference sequence). Trimming cost V 4 bases and J 6 bases, with 19 bases left between them.

V and J are TRBV11-3 and TRBJ2-1; tentatively, D is TRBD1 (5 bases). V dropped 5 bases and J dropped 4 bases, with 9 bases sitting between them. In germline, CDR1 is SGHNT, CDR2 YENEEA. The CDR3 spans 13 residues. The CDR3 loop is CASSRQLYNEQFF. In DNA form, the CDR3 reads TGTGCCAGCAGCCGACAGTTATACAATGAGCAGTTCTTC.

The chain recombines TRBV4-3 with TRBJ1-3; D ambiguous. V dropped 3 bases and J dropped 0 bases, with 12 bases sitting between them. From germline, CDR1 is LGHNA and CDR2 YSLEER. The CDR3 has 16 amino acids. CDR3 amino acids: CASSQTGTISGNTIYF. Written as DNA, the CDR3 is TGCGCCAGCAGCCAGACTGGTACCATCTCTGGAAACACCATATATTTT.

V usage is TRBV9 and J usage is TRBJ2-3; a weak D match, TRBD2 (7 bases). The CDR3 sequence is 16 residues long. The V end was cut by 4 bases, the J end by 3 bases, with 18 bases between. The germline CDR1 and CDR2 sequences are SGDLS and YYNGEE. CDR3 nucleotide sequence: TGTGCCAGCAGCCCCGAGGGGGGCGGGGGAACAGATACGCAGTATTTT. This encodes CASSPEGGGGTDTQYF.

This chain joins TRBV5-6 and TRBJ1-3; D remains ambiguous. Trimming stripped 2 bases from V and 3 bases from J, with 9 bases between. The germline gives CDR1 SGHDT, CDR2 YYEEEE. The CDR3 extends over 14 amino acids. The CDR3 is CASSLQLLGNTIYF. As DNA, the CDR3 is TGTGCCAGCAGCTTACAACTGCTTGGAAACACCATATATTTT.